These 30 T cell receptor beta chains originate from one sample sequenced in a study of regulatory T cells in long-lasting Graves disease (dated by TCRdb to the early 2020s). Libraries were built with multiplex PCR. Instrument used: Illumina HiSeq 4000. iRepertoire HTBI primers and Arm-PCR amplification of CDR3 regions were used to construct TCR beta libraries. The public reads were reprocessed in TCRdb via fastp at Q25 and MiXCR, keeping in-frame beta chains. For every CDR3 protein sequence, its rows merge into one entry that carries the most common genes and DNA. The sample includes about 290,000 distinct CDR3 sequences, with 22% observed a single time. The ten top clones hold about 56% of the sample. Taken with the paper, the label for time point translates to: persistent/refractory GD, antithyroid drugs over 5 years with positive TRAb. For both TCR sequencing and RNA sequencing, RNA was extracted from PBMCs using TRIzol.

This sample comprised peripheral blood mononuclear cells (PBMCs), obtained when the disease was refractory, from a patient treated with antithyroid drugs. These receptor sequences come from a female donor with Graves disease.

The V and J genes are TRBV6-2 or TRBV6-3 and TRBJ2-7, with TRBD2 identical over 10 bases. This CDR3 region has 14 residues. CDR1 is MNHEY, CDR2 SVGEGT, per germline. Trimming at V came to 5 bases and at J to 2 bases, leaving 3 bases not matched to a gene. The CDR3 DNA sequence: TGTGCCAGCAGTACTAGCGGGGAACCCTACGAGCAGTACTTC. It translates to CASSTSGEPYEQYF.

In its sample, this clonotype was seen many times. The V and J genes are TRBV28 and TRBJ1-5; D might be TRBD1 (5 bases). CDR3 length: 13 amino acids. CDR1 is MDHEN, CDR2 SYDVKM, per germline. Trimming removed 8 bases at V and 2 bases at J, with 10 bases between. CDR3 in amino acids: CASCGTRNQPQHF. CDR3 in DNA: TGTGCCAGCTGCGGGACCCGCAATCAGCCCCAGCATTTT. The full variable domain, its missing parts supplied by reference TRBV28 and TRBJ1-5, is DVKVTQSSRYLVKRTGEKVFLECVQDMDHENMFWYRQDPGLGLRLIYFSYDVKMKEKGDIPEGYSVSREKKERFSLILESASTNQTSMYLCASCGTRNQPQHFGDGTRLSIL.

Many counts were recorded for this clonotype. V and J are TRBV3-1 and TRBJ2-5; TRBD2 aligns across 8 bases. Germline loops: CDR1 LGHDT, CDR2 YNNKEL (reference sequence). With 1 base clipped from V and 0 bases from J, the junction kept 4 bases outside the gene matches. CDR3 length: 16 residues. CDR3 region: CASSQVGSGNQETQYF. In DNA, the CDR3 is TGTGCCAGCAGCCAAGTCGGTAGCGGGAACCAAGAGACCCAGTACTTC.

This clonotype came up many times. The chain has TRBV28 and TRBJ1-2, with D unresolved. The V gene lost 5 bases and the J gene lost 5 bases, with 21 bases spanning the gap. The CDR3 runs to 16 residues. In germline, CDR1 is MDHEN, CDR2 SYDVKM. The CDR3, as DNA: TGTGCCAGCAGTCAACCGGCCCGGGCAGGAGATTATGGCTACACCTTC. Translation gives CASSQPARAGDYGYTF.

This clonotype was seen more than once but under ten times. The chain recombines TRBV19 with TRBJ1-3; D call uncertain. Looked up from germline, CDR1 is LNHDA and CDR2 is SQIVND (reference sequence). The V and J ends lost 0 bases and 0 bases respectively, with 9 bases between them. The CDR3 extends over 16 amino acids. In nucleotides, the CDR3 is TGTGCCAGTAGTATAGACAGCTACTACTCTGGAAACACCATATATTTT. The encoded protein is CASSIDSYYSGNTIYF. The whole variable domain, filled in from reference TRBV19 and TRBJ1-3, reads DGGITQSPKYLFRKEGQNVTLSCEQNLNHDAMYWYRQDPGQGLRLIYYSQIVNDFQKGDIAEGYSVSREKKESFPLTVTSAQKNPTAFYLCASSIDSYYSGNTIYFGEGSWLTVV.

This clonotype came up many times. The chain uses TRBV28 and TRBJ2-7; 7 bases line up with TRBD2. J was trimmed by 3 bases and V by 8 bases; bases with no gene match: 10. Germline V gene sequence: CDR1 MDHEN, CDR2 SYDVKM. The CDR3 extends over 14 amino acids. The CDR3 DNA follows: TGTGCCAGCTCCGTGGGGGGGACCGACTACGAGCAGTACTTC. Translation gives CASSVGGTDYEQYF.

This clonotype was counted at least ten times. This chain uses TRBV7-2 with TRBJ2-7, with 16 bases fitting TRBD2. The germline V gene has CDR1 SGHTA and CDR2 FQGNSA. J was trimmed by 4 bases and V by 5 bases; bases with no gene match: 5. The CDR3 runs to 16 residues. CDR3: CASSPGGLAGGYEQYF. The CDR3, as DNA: TGTGCCAGCAGCCCGGGGGGACTAGCGGGAGGGTACGAGCAGTACTTC.

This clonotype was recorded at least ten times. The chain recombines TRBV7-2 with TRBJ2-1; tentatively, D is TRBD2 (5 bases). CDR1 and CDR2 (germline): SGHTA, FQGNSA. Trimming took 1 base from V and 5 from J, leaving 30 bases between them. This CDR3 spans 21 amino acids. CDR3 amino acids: CASSLEPWATLARSSDNEQFF. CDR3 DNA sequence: TGTGCCAGCAGCTTAGAGCCTTGGGCGACCTTAGCGAGGAGTTCGGACAATGAGCAGTTCTTC. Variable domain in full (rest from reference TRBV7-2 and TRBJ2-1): GAGVSQSPSNKVTEKGKDVELRCDPISGHTALYWYRQSLGQGLEFLIYFQGNSAPDKSGLPSDRFSAERTGGSVSTLTIQRTQQEDSAVYLCASSLEPWATLARSSDNEQFFGPGTRLTVL.

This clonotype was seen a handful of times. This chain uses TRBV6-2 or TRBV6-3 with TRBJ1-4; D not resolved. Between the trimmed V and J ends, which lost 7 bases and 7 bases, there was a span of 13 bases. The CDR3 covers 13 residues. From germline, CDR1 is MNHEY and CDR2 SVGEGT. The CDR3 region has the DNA TGTGCCAGCACGAGGTCGAAATTTGAAAAACTGTTTTTT. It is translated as CASTRSKFEKLFF.

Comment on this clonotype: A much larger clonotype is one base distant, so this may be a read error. The CDR3 DNA reads as TGTGCCAGCAGTCCCCCAGGGGGCGAGTCAGGCTACGCCTTC. This translates into CASSPPGGESGYAF. The rearrangement joins TRBV28 to TRBJ1-2; TRBD1 matches 8 bases. Germline CDR1 MDHEN, CDR2 SYDVKM. The CDR3 covers 14 residues.

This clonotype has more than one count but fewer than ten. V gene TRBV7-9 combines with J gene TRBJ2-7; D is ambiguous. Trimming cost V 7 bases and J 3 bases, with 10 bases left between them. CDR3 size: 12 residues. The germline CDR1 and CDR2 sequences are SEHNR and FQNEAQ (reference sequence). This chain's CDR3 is CASTQGGYEQYF. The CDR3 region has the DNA TGTGCCAGCACACAAGGCGGCTACGAGCAGTACTTC.

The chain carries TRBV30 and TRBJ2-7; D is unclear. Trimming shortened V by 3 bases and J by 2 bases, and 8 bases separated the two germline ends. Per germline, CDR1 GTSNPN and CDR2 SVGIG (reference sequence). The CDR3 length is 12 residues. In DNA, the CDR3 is TGTGCCTGGAGCGGTCCAACCTACGAGCAGTACTTC. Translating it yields CAWSGPTYEQYF.

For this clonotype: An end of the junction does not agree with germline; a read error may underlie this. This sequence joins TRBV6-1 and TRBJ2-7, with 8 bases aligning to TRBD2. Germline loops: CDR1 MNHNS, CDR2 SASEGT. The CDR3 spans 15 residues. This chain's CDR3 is CASSQLAGYSYGQYF. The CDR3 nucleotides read TGTGCCAGCAGCCAGTTAGCGGGATACTCCTACGGGCAGTACTTC.

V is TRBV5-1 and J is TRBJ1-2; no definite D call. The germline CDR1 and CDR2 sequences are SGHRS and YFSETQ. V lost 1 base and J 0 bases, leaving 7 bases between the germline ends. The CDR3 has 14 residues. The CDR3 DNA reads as TGCGCCAGCAGCTTGACCGGCTCTAACTATGGCTACACCTTC. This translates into CASSLTGSNYGYTF.

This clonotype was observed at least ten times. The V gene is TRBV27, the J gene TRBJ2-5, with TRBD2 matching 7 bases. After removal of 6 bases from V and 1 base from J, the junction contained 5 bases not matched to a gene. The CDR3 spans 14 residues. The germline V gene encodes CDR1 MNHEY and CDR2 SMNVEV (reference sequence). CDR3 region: CASSHKRGQETQYF. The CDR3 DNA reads TGTGCCAGCAGCCATAAGCGGGGCCAAGAGACCCAGTACTTC.

The CDR3 nucleotides are TGCAGTGCTATGCTAGCGGGGCCCCAAGAGACCCAGTACTTC. It encodes CSAMLAGPQETQYF. The rearrangement joins TRBV20-1 to TRBJ2-5; TRBD2 matches at 9 bases. Germline CDR1 and CDR2: DFQATT and SNEGSKA (reference sequence). Trimming took 4 bases from V and 1 from J; bases not matched to a gene: 4. The CDR3 has 14 residues.

The CDR3 is CASSQGHNLGEAFF. CDR3 nucleotides: TGTGCCAGCAGTCAGGGACATAACCTGGGTGAAGCTTTCTTT. This chain joins TRBV27 and TRBJ1-1; a weak D match, TRBD1 (6 bases). Germline assignment: CDR1 MNHEY and CDR2 SMNVEV (reference sequence). Between the trimmed V and J ends, which lost 5 bases and 7 bases, there was a span of 17 bases. The CDR3 is 14 amino acids.

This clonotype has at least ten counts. CDR3 protein: CASSKGQFNQPQHF. The DNA of the CDR3 is TGTGCCAGCAGTAAGGGACAGTTCAATCAGCCCCAGCATTTT. V gene TRBV6-1 combines with J gene TRBJ1-5; 7 bases align to TRBD1. The germline V gene encodes CDR1 MNHNS and CDR2 SASEGT. The CDR3 is 14 residues long. J lost 3 bases, V lost 5 bases, and 4 bases had no gene match.

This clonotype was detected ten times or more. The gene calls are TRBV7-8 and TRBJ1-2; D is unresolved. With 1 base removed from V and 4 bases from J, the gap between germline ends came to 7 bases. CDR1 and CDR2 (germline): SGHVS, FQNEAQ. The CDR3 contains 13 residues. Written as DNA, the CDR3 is TGTGCCAGCAGCTTAGGGAACTCCTATGGCTACACCTTC. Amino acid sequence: CASSLGNSYGYTF.

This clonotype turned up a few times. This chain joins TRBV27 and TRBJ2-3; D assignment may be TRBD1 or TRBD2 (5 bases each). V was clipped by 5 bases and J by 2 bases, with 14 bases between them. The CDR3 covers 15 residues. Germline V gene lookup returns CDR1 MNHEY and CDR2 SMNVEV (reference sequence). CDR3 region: CASSPTGTHTDTQYF. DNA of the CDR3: TGTGCCAGCAGTCCTACCGGGACGCACACAGATACGCAGTATTTT.

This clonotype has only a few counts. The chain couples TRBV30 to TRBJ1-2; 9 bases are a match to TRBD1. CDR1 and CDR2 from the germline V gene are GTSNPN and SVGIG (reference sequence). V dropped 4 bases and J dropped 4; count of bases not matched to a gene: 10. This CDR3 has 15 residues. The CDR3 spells CAWNPRDREGYGYTF. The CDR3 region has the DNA TGTGCCTGGAATCCCAGGGACAGGGAGGGCTATGGCTACACCTTC.

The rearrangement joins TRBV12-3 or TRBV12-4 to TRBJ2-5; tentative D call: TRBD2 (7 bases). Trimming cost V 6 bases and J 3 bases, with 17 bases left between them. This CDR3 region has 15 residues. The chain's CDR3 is CASSSLGGEEETQYF. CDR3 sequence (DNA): TGTGCCAGCAGCAGTTTAGGGGGGGAGGAAGAGACCCAGTACTTC.

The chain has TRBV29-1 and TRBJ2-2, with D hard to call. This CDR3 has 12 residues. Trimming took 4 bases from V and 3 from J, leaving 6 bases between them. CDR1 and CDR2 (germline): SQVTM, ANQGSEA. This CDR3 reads CSVAGDTGELFF. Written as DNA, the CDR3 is TGCAGCGTTGCAGGAGACACCGGGGAGCTGTTTTTT.

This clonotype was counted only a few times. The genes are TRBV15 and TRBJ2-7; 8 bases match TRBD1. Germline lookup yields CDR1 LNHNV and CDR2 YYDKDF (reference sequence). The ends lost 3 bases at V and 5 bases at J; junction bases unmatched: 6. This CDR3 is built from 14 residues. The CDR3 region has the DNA TGTGCCACCAGCAGGAAGGACAGGGCCGACGAGCAGTACTTC. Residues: CATSRKDRADEQYF.

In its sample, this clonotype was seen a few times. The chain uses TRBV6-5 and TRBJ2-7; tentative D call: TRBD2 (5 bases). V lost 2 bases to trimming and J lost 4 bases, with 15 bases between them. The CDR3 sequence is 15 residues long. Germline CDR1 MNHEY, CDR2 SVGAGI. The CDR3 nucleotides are TGTGCCAGCAGTTACGAGGGAAGTAGTGGTTACGAGCAGTACTTC. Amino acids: CASSYEGSSGYEQYF.

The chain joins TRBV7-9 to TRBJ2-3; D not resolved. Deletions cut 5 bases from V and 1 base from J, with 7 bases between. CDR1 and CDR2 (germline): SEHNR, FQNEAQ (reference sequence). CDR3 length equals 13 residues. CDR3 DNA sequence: TGTGCCAGCAGCCCTAGGGGCACAGATACGCAGTATTTT. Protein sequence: CASSPRGTDTQYF.

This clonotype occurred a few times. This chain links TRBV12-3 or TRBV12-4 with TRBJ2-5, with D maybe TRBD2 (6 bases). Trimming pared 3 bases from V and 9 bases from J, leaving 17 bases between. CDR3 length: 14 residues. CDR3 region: CASSLGSGWGAQYF. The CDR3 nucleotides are TGTGCCAGCAGTTTGGGTTCCGGTTGGGGGGCCCAGTACTTC.

CDR3 nucleotide sequence: TGCAGTGGCCGCGGGACAGAGACCCAGTACTTC. Encoded protein: CSGRGTETQYF. This chain connects TRBV20-1 to TRBJ2-5; tentatively, D is TRBD2 (6 bases). This CDR3 is 11 amino acids long. V dropped 7 bases and J dropped 4 bases, with 10 bases sitting between them. Germline values: CDR1 DFQATT, CDR2 SNEGSKA (reference sequence).

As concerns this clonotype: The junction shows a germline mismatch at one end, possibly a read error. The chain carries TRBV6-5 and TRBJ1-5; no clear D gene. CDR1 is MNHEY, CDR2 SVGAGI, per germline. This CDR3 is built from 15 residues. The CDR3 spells CANSYSMRGNQPQHF. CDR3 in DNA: TGTGCCAACAGTTACTCGATGAGGGGCAATCAGCCCCAGCATTTT.

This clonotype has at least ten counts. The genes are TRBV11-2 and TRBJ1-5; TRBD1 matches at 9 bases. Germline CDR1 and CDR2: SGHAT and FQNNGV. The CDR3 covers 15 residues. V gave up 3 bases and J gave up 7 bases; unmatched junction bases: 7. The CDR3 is CASSFRDRVVQPQHF. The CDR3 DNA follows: TGTGCCAGCAGCTTCCGGGACAGGGTCGTCCAGCCCCAGCATTTT.